The 18 T cell receptor beta chains presented below share a single source sample, sequenced in a study of beta chain features in type 1 diabetes. Reverse transcription of all isolated RNA meant that expressed TCRB transcripts were sequenced. Profiled with immunoSEQ multiplex PCR; TCRdb holds only in-frame clones, not every one. The sample yields 250,000 to 400,000 clones, less than 15% seen once. The specimen sequenced was central memory CD4+ T cells from blood. These receptors were collected from a man aged 25 to 45 in good health.

The V call is TRBV29-1, the J call TRBJ2-3; 7 bases fit TRBD2. The CDR3 covers 14 residues. V lost 6 bases and J lost 3; bases outside the gene matches: 9. CDR1 is SQVTM, CDR2 ANQGSEA, per germline. The CDR3 coding sequence is TGCAGCGTACCCGGGGGGTCTACAACAGATACGCAGTATTTT. Translated: CSVPGGSTTDTQYF.

The J gene is TRBJ1-1, the V gene TRBV5-5, with 7 bases lining up with TRBD1. From germline, CDR1 is SGHKS and CDR2 YYEKEE (reference sequence). The CDR3 contains 15 residues. V trimming: 4 bases; J trimming: 4 bases; junction bases outside the gene matches: 10. CDR3 nucleotide sequence: TGTGCCAGCAGCCAGAGACAGGGAGGGAGCACTGAAGCTTTCTTT. Residues: CASSQRQGGSTEAFF.

A word on this clone: One junction end disagrees with the germline gene, perhaps due to a read error. This rearrangement joins TRBV5-4 to TRBJ1-3; D uncertain. The CDR3 consists of 17 residues. CDR1 and CDR2 from the germline V gene are SGHNT and YYREEE (reference sequence). CDR3 sequence: CASSQDQPGLSGNTIYF. DNA for the CDR3: TGCGCCAGCAGCCAAGATCAGCCCGGGCTCTCTGGAAACACCATATATTTT. The whole variable domain, remainder taken from reference TRBV5-4 and TRBJ1-3, is ETGVTQSPTHLIKTRGQQVTLRCSSQSGHNTVSWYQQALGQGPQFIFQYYREEENGRGNFPPRFSGLQFPNYSSELNVNALELDDSALYLCASSQDQPGLSGNTIYFGEGSWLTVV.

J is TRBJ1-5 and V is TRBV15, with D possibly being TRBD1 (6 bases). CDR3 size: 15 residues. Trimming removed 0 bases at V and 5 bases at J, with 11 bases between. Germline V gene lookup returns CDR1 LNHNV and CDR2 YYDKDF (reference sequence). In DNA, the CDR3 is TGTGCCACCAGCAGAGATAACAGGGAGGATCAGCCCCAGCATTTT. Amino acids: CATSRDNREDQPQHF.

This clone was observed a few times. The chain links TRBV6-1 to TRBJ1-5; D possibly corresponds to TRBD1 (6 bases). Germline V gives CDR1 MNHNS, CDR2 SASEGT. V dropped 6 bases and J dropped 1 base, with 13 bases sitting between them. The CDR3 covers 15 residues. CDR3 protein: CASSIQGMSNQPQHF. In nucleotides, the CDR3 is TGTGCCAGCAGCATACAGGGCATGAGCAATCAGCCCCAGCATTTT.

The chain carries TRBV6-1 and TRBJ2-1; D is possibly TRBD2 (6 bases). CDR1 and CDR2 (germline): MNHNS, SASEGT. V was cut by 7 bases and J by 0 bases, with 13 bases left in between. The CDR3 contains 15 residues. CDR3 sequence: CASIPSGSSYNEQFF. CDR3 DNA sequence: TGTGCCAGCATCCCTTCCGGGAGCTCCTACAATGAGCAGTTCTTC.

This sequence joins TRBV5-4 and TRBJ2-7; D call uncertain. Germline V gene data show CDR1 as SGHNT and CDR2 as YYREEE (reference sequence). The CDR3 totals 16 residues. V was cut by 0 bases and J by 5 bases, with 18 bases left in between. The CDR3 coding sequence is TGTGCCAGCAGCTTGGGGCAACTGAGGTGGTACGACGAGCAGTACTTC. Encoded protein: CASSLGQLRWYDEQYF.

This clone was seen a handful of times. The gene calls are TRBV5-1 and TRBJ2-6; D is possibly TRBD1 (6 bases). CDR1 is SGHRS, CDR2 YFSETQ, per germline. CDR3 size: 18 residues. The V and J ends lost 0 bases and 0 bases respectively, with 13 bases between them. Written as DNA, the CDR3 is TGCGCCAGCAGCTTGGCAGGGGTCCTCCCCTCTGGGGCCAACGTCCTGACTTTC. Translating gives CASSLAGVLPSGANVLTF.

V gene TRBV5-1 combines with J gene TRBJ1-2, with D uncertain. Looked up from germline, CDR1 is SGHRS and CDR2 is YFSETQ. Trimming took 1 base from V and 5 from J, leaving 9 bases between them. The CDR3 runs to 13 residues. The CDR3 coding sequence is TGCGCCAGCAGCTTGTCAGGTCAATATGGCTACACCTTC. This gives the protein CASSLSGQYGYTF.

The table lists this clone with a few counts. CDR3 region: CASSRGTSGSDEQFF. For the CDR3, the DNA is TGTGCCAGCAGCCGAGGGACTAGCGGGAGCGATGAGCAGTTCTTC. The chain combines TRBV4-2 with TRBJ2-1, with 14 bases matching TRBD2. This CDR3 spans 15 amino acids. Unmatched junction bases numbered 4, after V lost 4 bases and J lost 8 bases. From germline, CDR1 is LGHNA and CDR2 YNFKEQ.

Only a few counts were recorded for this clone. This likely stems from a read error, as it lies one base from a far larger clone. At the DNA level, this CDR3 is encoded by other sequences in the same sample as well. The rearrangement joins TRBV7-2 to TRBJ1-3; the D is unclear. The germline V and J ends were trimmed by 5 bases and 4 bases, with 9 bases remaining between them. The germline CDR1 and CDR2 sequences are SGHTA and FQGNSA. The CDR3 is made up of 13 amino acids. In DNA form, the CDR3 reads TGTGCCAGCAGCCACTCGGAAGGAAACACCATATATTTT. The encoded protein is CASSHSEGNTIYF.

This chain joins TRBV29-1 and TRBJ2-7; 7 bases are a match to TRBD1. Germline values: CDR1 SQVTM, CDR2 ANQGSEA. This CDR3 is 11 amino acids long. V lost 6 bases, J lost 6 bases, and 5 bases stayed unmatched. This CDR3 is CSVRQGPEQYV. The CDR3 coding sequence is TGCAGCGTCAGACAGGGTCCCGAGCAGTACGTC.

This clone was picked up a small number of times. The V and J genes are TRBV2 and TRBJ2-5, with 7 bases aligning to TRBD2. This CDR3 spans 13 amino acids. V shed 8 bases, J shed 0 bases, and the junction held 3 bases outside the gene matches. Germline CDR1 and CDR2: SNHLY and FYNNEI. CDR3 in DNA: TGTGCCAGCGGAGCGGGGTACCAAGAGACCCAGTACTTC. This encodes CASGAGYQETQYF.

On this clone itself: The identical CDR3 is also encoded by other nucleotide sequences in the sample. CDR3 sequence: CASSSGLNYGYTF. Here the CDR3 DNA reads TGTGCCAGCAGCTCGGGCTTAAACTATGGCTACACCTTC. The rearrangement links TRBV5-4 to TRBJ1-2; D gene uncertain. Germline CDR1 is SGHNT and CDR2 is YYREEE (reference sequence). The germline V and J ends were trimmed by 3 bases and 2 bases, with 8 bases remaining between them. This CDR3 has 13 amino acids. The full variable domain, rest sourced from reference TRBV5-4 and TRBJ1-2, is ETGVTQSPTHLIKTRGQQVTLRCSSQSGHNTVSWYQQALGQGPQFIFQYYREEENGRGNFPPRFSGLQFPNYSSELNVNALELDDSALYLCASSSGLNYGYTFGSGTRLTVV.

This clone was recorded a few times. The J gene is TRBJ2-3, the V gene TRBV11-3, with 9 bases lining up with TRBD2. There are 14 residues in the CDR3. The germline gives CDR1 SGHNT, CDR2 YENEEA. V lost 4 bases, J lost 5 bases, and 4 bases stayed unmatched. CDR3 bases: TGTGCCAGCAGCTCGGGACTAGCACGAGATACGCAGTATTTT. It yields the protein CASSSGLARDTQYF.

This clone was recorded a few times. The chain carries TRBV5-1 and TRBJ2-1; D gene ambiguous. The germline CDR1 and CDR2 sequences are SGHRS and YFSETQ. Trimming pared 4 bases from V and 4 bases from J, leaving 12 bases between. This CDR3 contains 14 residues. The CDR3 reads CASSPTSTYNEQFF. CDR3 nucleotide sequence: TGCGCCAGCAGCCCAACGTCGACGTACAATGAGCAGTTCTTC.

This clone has a handful of counts. The V and J genes are TRBV11-3 and TRBJ2-3; TRBD2 agrees at 9 bases. V dropped 0 bases and J dropped 4; count of bases not matched to a gene: 5. CDR1 SGHNT and CDR2 YENEEA come from the germline V gene. This CDR3 comprises 16 residues. The CDR3 loop reads CASSLDPSGVADTQYF. The DNA for the CDR3 is TGTGCCAGCAGCTTAGATCCTAGCGGGGTGGCAGATACGCAGTATTTT. The full variable domain, with the rest looked up from reference TRBV11-3 and TRBJ2-3, is EAGVVQSPRYKIIEKKQPVAFWCNPISGHNTLYWYLQNLGQGPELLIRYENEEAVDDSQLPKDRFSAERLKGVDSTLKIQPAELGDSAVYLCASSLDPSGVADTQYFGPGTRLTVL.

The chain combines TRBV5-4 with TRBJ1-4, with 10 bases identical to TRBD1. CDR3 length equals 14 residues. Germline values: CDR1 SGHNT, CDR2 YYREEE (reference sequence). Trimming at V came to 4 bases and at J to 10 bases, leaving 7 bases not matched to a gene. CDR3 amino acids: CASSDGTGAGKLFF. CDR3 coding DNA: TGTGCCAGCAGCGACGGGACAGGGGCAGGAAAACTGTTTTTT.